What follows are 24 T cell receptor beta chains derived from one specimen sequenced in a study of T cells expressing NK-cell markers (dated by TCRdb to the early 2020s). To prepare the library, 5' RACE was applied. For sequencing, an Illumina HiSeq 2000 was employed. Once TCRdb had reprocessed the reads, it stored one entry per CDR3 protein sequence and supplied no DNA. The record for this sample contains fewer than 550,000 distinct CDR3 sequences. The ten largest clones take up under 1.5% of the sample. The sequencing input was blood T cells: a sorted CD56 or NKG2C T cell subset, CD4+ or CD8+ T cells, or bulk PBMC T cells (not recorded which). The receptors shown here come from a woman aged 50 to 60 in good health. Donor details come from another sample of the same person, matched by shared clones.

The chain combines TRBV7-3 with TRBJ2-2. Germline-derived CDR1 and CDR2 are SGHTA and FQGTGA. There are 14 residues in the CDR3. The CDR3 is CASRTSRNTGELFF.

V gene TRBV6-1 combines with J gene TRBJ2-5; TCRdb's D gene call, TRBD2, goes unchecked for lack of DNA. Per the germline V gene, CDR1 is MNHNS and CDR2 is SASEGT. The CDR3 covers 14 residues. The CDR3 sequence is CASSAIVGQETQYF.

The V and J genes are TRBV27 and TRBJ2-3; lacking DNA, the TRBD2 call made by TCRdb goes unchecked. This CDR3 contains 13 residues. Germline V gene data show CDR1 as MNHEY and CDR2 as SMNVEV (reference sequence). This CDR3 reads CASRGLYTDTQYF.

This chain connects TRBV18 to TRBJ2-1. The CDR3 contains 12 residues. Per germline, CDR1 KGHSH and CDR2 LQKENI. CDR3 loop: CASSRPNSEQFF.

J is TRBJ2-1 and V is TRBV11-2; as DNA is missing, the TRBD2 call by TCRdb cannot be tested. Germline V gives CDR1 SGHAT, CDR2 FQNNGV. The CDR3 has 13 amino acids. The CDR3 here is CASSPQRLGEQFF.

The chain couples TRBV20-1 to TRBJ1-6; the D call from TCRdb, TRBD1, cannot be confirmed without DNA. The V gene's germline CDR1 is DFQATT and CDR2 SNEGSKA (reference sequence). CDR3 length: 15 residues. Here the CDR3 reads CSARVRTGGDSPLHF.

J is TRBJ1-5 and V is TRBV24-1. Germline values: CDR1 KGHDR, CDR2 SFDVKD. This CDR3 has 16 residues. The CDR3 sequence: CATSDRDSRSNQPQHF.

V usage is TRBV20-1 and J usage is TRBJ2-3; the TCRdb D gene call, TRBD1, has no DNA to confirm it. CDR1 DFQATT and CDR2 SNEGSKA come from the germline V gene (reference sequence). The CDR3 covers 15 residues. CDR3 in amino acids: CSASFRLGATDTQYF.

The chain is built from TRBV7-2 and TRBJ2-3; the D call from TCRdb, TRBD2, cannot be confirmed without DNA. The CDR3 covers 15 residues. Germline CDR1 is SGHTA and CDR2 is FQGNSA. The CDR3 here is CASGPRGSFTDTQYF.

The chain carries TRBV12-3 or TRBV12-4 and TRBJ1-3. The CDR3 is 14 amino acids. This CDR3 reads CASSLTVSGNTIYF.

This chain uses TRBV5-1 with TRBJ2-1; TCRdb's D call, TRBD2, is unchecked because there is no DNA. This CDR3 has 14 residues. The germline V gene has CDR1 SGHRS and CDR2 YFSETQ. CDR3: CASSQRERKYEQFF.

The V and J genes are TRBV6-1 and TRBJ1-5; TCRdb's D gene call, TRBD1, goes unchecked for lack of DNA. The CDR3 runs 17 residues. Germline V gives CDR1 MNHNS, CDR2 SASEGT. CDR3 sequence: CASSPLGTGWSNQPQHF.

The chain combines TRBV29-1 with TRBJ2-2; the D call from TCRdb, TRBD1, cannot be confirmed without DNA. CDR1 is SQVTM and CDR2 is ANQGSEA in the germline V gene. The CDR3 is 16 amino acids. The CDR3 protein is CSVKIPGGRGTGELFF.

This CDR3 is CSVQYDPTNEKLFF. This chain connects TRBV29-1 to TRBJ1-4. The CDR3 loop spans 14 amino acids. The germline CDR1 and CDR2 sequences are SQVTM and ANQGSEA.

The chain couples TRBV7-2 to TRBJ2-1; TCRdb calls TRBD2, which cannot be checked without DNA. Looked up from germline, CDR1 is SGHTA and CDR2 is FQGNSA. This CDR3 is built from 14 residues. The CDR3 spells CASSLSGLAVEQFF.

CDR3 loop: CSVGHGGSAQYF. This chain connects TRBV29-1 to TRBJ2-3; TCRdb lists TRBD1, though no DNA is available to test this call. The length of the CDR3 is 12 residues. Germline CDR1 SQVTM, CDR2 ANQGSEA.

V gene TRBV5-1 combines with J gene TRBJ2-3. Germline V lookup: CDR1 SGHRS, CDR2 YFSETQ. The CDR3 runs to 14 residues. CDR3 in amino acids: CASSLVRVTDTQYF. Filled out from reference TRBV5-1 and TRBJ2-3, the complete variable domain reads KAGVTQTPRYLIKTRGQQVTLSCSPISGHRSVSWYQQTPGQGLQFLFEYFSETQRNKGNFPGRFSGRQFSNSRSEMNVSTLELGDSALYLCASSLVRVTDTQYFGPGTRLTVL.

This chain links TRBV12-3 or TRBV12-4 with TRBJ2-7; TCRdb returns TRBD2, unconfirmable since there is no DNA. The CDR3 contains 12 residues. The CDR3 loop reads CASRSGNYEQYF.

The CDR3 protein is CSASTLAGGPADTQYF. The rearrangement joins TRBV20-1 to TRBJ2-3; no DNA is available, so the TRBD2 call from TCRdb remains unchecked. CDR3 length: 16 residues. Germline lookup yields CDR1 DFQATT and CDR2 SNEGSKA (reference sequence).

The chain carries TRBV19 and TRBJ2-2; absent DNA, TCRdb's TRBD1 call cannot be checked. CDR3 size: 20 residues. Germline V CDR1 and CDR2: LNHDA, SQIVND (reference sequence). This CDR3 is CATQGWGDEIGLSYTGELFF.

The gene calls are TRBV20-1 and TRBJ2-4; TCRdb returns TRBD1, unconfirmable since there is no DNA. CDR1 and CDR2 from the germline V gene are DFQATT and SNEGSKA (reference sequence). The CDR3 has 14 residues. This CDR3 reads CSASRDSGKNIQYF.

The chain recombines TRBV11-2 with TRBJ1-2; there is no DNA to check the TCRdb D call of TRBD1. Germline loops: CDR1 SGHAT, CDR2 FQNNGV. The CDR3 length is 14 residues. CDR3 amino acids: CASSSVRAGYGYTF.

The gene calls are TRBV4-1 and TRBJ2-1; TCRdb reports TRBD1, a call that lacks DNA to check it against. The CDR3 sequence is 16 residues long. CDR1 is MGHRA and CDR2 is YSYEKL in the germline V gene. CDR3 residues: CASSHFPLGIHNEQFF.

The CDR3 sequence is CSARGVVPGLADTGELFF. This chain connects TRBV20-1 to TRBJ2-2; checking the TCRdb D call of TRBD2 is not possible without DNA. CDR3 length equals 18 residues. Germline V gene data show CDR1 as DFQATT and CDR2 as SNEGSKA (reference sequence).